One and the same sample provided the 24 T cell receptor beta chains below, sequenced in a study of T-cell memory formation after mild COVID-19. TCRdb redid the calling of the 5' RACE reads with MiXCR, one entry per CDR3 protein. The sample holds more than 110,000 distinct CDR3 sequences, around 15% seen once. Source material: PBMCs or a T cell subset sorted from them (not recorded which). The receptors shown here come from an adult woman who had mild COVID-19 (a few samples of this study predate the infection). Cell type and time point are not known.

The table lists this clonotype with a few counts. The chain carries TRBV5-1 and TRBJ2-1; 7 bases fit TRBD1. The CDR3 has 14 amino acids. J was trimmed by 9 bases and V by 4 bases; bases with no gene match: 10. Germline CDR1 SGHRS, CDR2 YFSETQ. CDR3 loop: CASSPETGWSEQFF. CDR3 bases: TGCGCCAGCAGCCCCGAGACAGGGTGGAGTGAGCAGTTCTTC.

The chain uses TRBV24-1 and TRBJ1-5; 9 nucleotides agree with TRBD1. V lost 5 bases and J lost 0; bases outside the gene matches: 4. Germline V gene sequence: CDR1 KGHDR, CDR2 SFDVKD. The CDR3 extends over 16 amino acids. The CDR3 spells CATSADRGYSNQPQHF. The CDR3 bases are TGTGCCACCAGTGCGGACAGGGGTTATAGCAATCAGCCCCAGCATTTT.

The V and J genes are TRBV10-3 and TRBJ1-4; TRBD1 aligns across 7 bases. Germline V gene lookup returns CDR1 ENHRY and CDR2 SYGVKD. The trim removed 4 bases at V and 7 bases at J, leaving 15 bases unmatched. CDR3 length equals 17 residues. CDR3 bases: TGTGCCATCAGTGGGGACAGCCAGGGCCCCATTGGTGAAAAACTGTTTTTT. Protein: CAISGDSQGPIGEKLFF.

This clonotype was recorded a few times. The V gene is TRBV6-2 or TRBV6-3, the J gene TRBJ2-7; 11 positions match TRBD2. The V gene's germline CDR1 is MNHEY and CDR2 SVGEGT. V gave up 6 bases and J gave up 2 bases; unmatched junction bases: 6. The CDR3 spans 15 residues. The CDR3 DNA reads TGTGCCAGCAGATCACTAGCGGGAGAGGCCTACGAGCAGTACTTC. This codes for CASRSLAGEAYEQYF.

This clonotype has just a few counts. V is TRBV9 and J is TRBJ1-1; unclear D gene. Trimming took 0 bases from V and 5 from J, leaving 8 bases between them. This CDR3 has 13 amino acids. Germline V CDR1 and CDR2: SGDLS, YYNGEE. CDR3 protein: CASSVAVGTEAFF. For the CDR3, the DNA is TGTGCCAGCAGCGTAGCTGTAGGGACTGAAGCTTTCTTT.

This clonotype showed up many times. This chain uses TRBV12-3 or TRBV12-4 with TRBJ2-1, with 13 bases fitting TRBD2. The CDR3 is made up of 20 amino acids. The V and J ends lost 4 bases and 0 bases, in that order; junction bases with no gene match: 12. The CDR3 nucleotides are TGTGCCAGCAGTTCTTCACTAGCGGGGGGGCCCAGGAGCTCCTACAATGAGCAGTTCTTC. Translated: CASSSSLAGGPRSSYNEQFF.

This clonotype was recorded a few times. CDR3 in amino acids: CASSSTGENIQYF. The CDR3 nucleotides are TGTGCCAGCAGTTCAACAGGGGAAAACATTCAGTACTTC. The V and J genes are TRBV12-3 or TRBV12-4 and TRBJ2-4, with 7 bases aligning to TRBD1. The CDR3 spans 13 residues. The V and J ends lost 4 bases and 5 bases, in that order; junction bases with no gene match: 2.

This clonotype was seen a few times. The genes are TRBV20-1 and TRBJ1-5; no reliable D call. V shed 3 bases and J shed 4 bases, with 13 bases lying between them. The CDR3 extends over 14 amino acids. CDR1 is DFQATT, CDR2 SNEGSKA, per germline (reference sequence). The CDR3 region is CSASGSEMNQPQHF. As DNA, the CDR3 is TGCAGTGCTAGTGGAAGTGAAATGAATCAGCCCCAGCATTTT.

This clonotype has more than one count but fewer than ten. The chain couples TRBV29-1 to TRBJ2-3; D uncertain. Trimming stripped 6 bases from V and 3 bases from J, with 4 bases between. Germline V lookup: CDR1 SQVTM, CDR2 ANQGSEA. The CDR3 consists of 10 residues. The CDR3 DNA is TGCAGCGTACTTACAGATACGCAGTATTTT. It is translated as CSVLTDTQYF.

The gene calls are TRBV5-5 and TRBJ1-1, with D possibly being TRBD1 (5 bases). V lost 1 base and J lost 4, with 11 bases in between. The CDR3 covers 14 residues. Germline V gene lookup returns CDR1 SGHKS and CDR2 YYEKEE (reference sequence). The CDR3, as DNA: TGTGCCAGCAGCTTGTTTCAGGGCGGCACTGAAGCTTTCTTT. Translated: CASSLFQGGTEAFF.

The V and J genes are TRBV6-5 and TRBJ2-1, with 12 bases fitting TRBD2. CDR3 length: 17 amino acids. The V and J ends lost 5 bases and 0 bases, in that order; junction bases with no gene match: 5. Germline V gene data show CDR1 as MNHEY and CDR2 as SVGAGI. CDR3 sequence reads: CASSNLAGGDSYNEQFF. In nucleotides, the CDR3 is TGTGCCAGCAGTAACCTAGCGGGAGGGGACTCCTACAATGAGCAGTTCTTC.

The table lists this clonotype with many counts. CDR3: CSANSGGFYNEQFF. In DNA, the CDR3 is TGCAGTGCCAATAGCGGGGGCTTCTACAATGAGCAGTTCTTC. This chain uses TRBV20-1 with TRBJ2-1; 9 nucleotides match TRBD2. Germline V lookup: CDR1 DFQATT, CDR2 SNEGSKA (reference sequence). The CDR3 length is 14 residues. J was trimmed by 3 bases and V by 6 bases; bases with no gene match: 6.

The rearrangement uses TRBV12-3 or TRBV12-4 and TRBJ2-7, with unresolved D. Trimming pared 5 bases from V and 3 bases from J, leaving 11 bases between. The CDR3 contains 13 residues. The CDR3 DNA is TGTGCCAGCAGTCCCCCCCCATTCTACGAGCAGTACTTC. The encoded protein is CASSPPPFYEQYF.

This clonotype was seen a few times. The chain combines TRBV12-3 or TRBV12-4 with TRBJ1-2, with D possibly matching TRBD1 (5 bases). CDR3 length: 13 residues. V gave up 5 bases and J gave up 0 bases, with 7 bases separating them. DNA of the CDR3: TGTGCCAGCAGTGGGGGGTCTAACTATGGCTACACCTTC. This sequence encodes CASSGGSNYGYTF.

J is TRBJ2-3 and V is TRBV11-3, with 11 bases that match TRBD2. Germline loops: CDR1 SGHNT, CDR2 YENEEA. This CDR3 region has 16 residues. The ends lost 6 bases at V and 2 bases at J; junction bases unmatched: 7. This CDR3 reads CASSSLTSGVTDTQYF. DNA of the CDR3: TGTGCCAGCAGTTCCCTGACTAGCGGGGTCACAGATACGCAGTATTTT. Full variable domain (remainder filled in from reference TRBV11-3 and TRBJ2-3): EAGVVQSPRYKIIEKKQPVAFWCNPISGHNTLYWYLQNLGQGPELLIRYENEEAVDDSQLPKDRFSAERLKGVDSTLKIQPAELGDSAVYLCASSSLTSGVTDTQYFGPGTRLTVL.

This clonotype was observed a few times. The J gene is TRBJ1-2, the V gene TRBV14, with 7 bases fitting TRBD1. Germline-derived CDR1 and CDR2 are SGHDN and FVKESK. The CDR3 totals 13 residues. Trimming cost V 5 bases and J 5 bases; bases outside gene matches: 5. The CDR3 spells CASSEGTAYGYTF. CDR3 coding DNA: TGTGCCAGCAGCGAAGGGACAGCGTATGGCTACACCTTC.

The chain links TRBV24-1 to TRBJ1-1, with a weak D call TRBD1 (5 bases). The CDR3 has 13 residues. From germline, CDR1 is KGHDR and CDR2 SFDVKD. V lost 7 bases, J lost 4 bases, and 12 bases lay in between. The CDR3 loop is CATRGPGVTEAFF. The CDR3 DNA reads TGTGCCACCAGGGGACCGGGGGTCACTGAAGCTTTCTTT.

In its sample, this clonotype was seen a few times. This chain connects TRBV11-3 to TRBJ1-2; TRBD1 aligns across 7 bases. CDR3 size: 14 residues. Germline-derived CDR1 and CDR2 are SGHNT and YENEEA. Trimming removed 3 bases from V and 6 bases from J; junction bases left unmatched: 7. The CDR3 protein is CASSFPGGLDGYTF. In nucleotides, the CDR3 is TGTGCCAGCAGCTTTCCAGGGGGTTTGGATGGCTACACCTTC.

This clonotype came up a few times. The chain couples TRBV20-1 to TRBJ2-1; 12 bases agree with TRBD2. CDR3 size: 19 residues. The junction had 20 bases not matched to a gene; V was cut back by 3 bases and J by 8 bases. CDR1 is DFQATT, CDR2 SNEGSKA, per germline (reference sequence). The CDR3 region has the DNA TGCAGTGCTAGGGACAATGGGCTAGCGGGAGGGCTCGTGGTAGATGAGCAGTTCTTC. It codes for CSARDNGLAGGLVVDEQFF.

This clonotype was seen more than once but under ten times. The genes are TRBV14 and TRBJ1-1, with a possible D match to TRBD1 (6 bases). CDR3 length equals 17 residues. The V and J ends lost 1 base and 8 bases respectively, with 23 bases between them. From germline, CDR1 is SGHDN and CDR2 FVKESK. DNA for the CDR3: TGTGCCAGCAGCCAAGTCCAGCCAGGGGCAGGCGTCGCAGAAGCTTTCTTT. It encodes CASSQVQPGAGVAEAFF.

V is TRBV6-5 and J is TRBJ1-4; 9 nucleotides agree with TRBD1. This CDR3 is 17 amino acids long. Germline lookup yields CDR1 MNHEY and CDR2 SVGAGI. The J segment lost 7 bases and the V segment lost 5 bases, leaving 14 bases of the junction unmatched. CDR3 region: CASSRTGGWGGSEKLFF. In DNA form, the CDR3 reads TGTGCCAGCAGTCGCACAGGGGGCTGGGGCGGGAGTGAAAAACTGTTTTTT.

This chain uses TRBV24-1 with TRBJ2-1, with 9 bases aligning to TRBD2. V trimming: 8 bases; J trimming: 8 bases; junction bases outside the gene matches: 9. Germline lookup yields CDR1 KGHDR and CDR2 SFDVKD. The CDR3 covers 14 residues. CDR3 DNA: TGTGCCACCACAAGCGGGAGGTTCGGCTATGAGCAGTTCTTC. The encoded protein is CATTSGRFGYEQFF.

Only a few counts were recorded for this clonotype. CDR3 protein: CASSRDYNQPQYF. CDR3 DNA sequence: TGTGCCAGCAGCCGGGACTACAATCAGCCCCAGTATTTT. The rearrangement joins TRBV12-3 or TRBV12-4 to TRBJ1-5, with 7 bases aligning to TRBD2. The end of the DNA aligns better with TRBJ2-3, so the J call may be wrong. This CDR3 contains 13 residues.

This clonotype was seen at least ten times. The chain has TRBV5-4 and TRBJ2-1, with 7 bases lining up with TRBD1. The length of the CDR3 is 16 residues. Losses at the gene ends were 4 bases for V and 10 bases for J; bases not matched to a gene: 17. Germline V gene lookup returns CDR1 SGHNT and CDR2 YYREEE (reference sequence). CDR3 DNA sequence: TGTGCCAGCAGCGTCGTACAGGGGATCATTTATCAGGAGCAGTTCTTC. This codes for CASSVVQGIIYQEQFF.